The T cell receptor (beta chain) under discussion was sequenced for a study of blood T cell repertoires in COVID-19. About the study: Nucleic acid was either cDNA or gDNA, and it came from T cells, B-cell-depleted T cells, or PBMCs.

Per the study methods: Reference gene primer amplification yielded estimated nucleated cell counts. TCRdb's table, derived via immunoSEQ multiplex PCR, lists solely in-frame clones and lacks some. That table is the source of V, J and clone size, and D and trimming were worked out from the DNA. The sample contains roughly 250,000 clones, about four fifths of which appear only once. Participant reports of clinical history set cohort assignment. Within 2 weeks before study entry, exposed participants met a COVID-19 case. The TCR was taken from a woman aged 40 to 49 who had been exposed to COVID-19. Sequencing input: PBMCs or T cells enriched from blood (not recorded which).

For the CDR3, the DNA is TGTGCCAGCAGCTTATGGGGACAGGGCTCTGGGGCCAACGTCCTGACTTTC. It yields the protein CASSLWGQGSGANVLTF. The chain has TRBV7-9 and TRBJ2-6; 9 bases fit TRBD1. The J segment lost 0 bases and the V segment lost 2 bases, leaving 2 bases of the junction unmatched. Germline CDR1 reads SEHNR; CDR2 reads FQNEAQ (reference sequence). The length of the CDR3 is 17 residues. Looking up the rest from reference TRBV7-9 and TRBJ2-6 gives the full variable domain: DTGVSQNPRHKITKRGQNVTFRCDPISEHNRLYWYRQTLGQGPEFLTYFQNEAQLEKSRLLSDRFSAERPKGSFSTLEIQRTEQGDSAMYLCASSLWGQGSGANVLTFGAGSRLTVL.